The sequence of this T cell receptor beta chain was determined in a study of control samples from healthy donors and cancer patients. Profiled with immunoSEQ multiplex PCR; TCRdb holds only in-frame clones, not every one. The data contain 100,000 to 150,000 clones, 70% to 90% of them singletons. This clonotype was sampled from a man between 50 and 59 years old in good health. The source material was blood.

CDR3 sequence (DNA): TGTGCCATCAGTGAGTCCTGGTCTGGGGCCAACGTCCTGACTTTC. This sequence encodes CAISESWSGANVLTF. The chain recombines TRBV10-3 with TRBJ2-6; D unresolved. V was trimmed by 0 bases and J by 1 base, leaving 4 bases between them. The germline V gene has CDR1 ENHRY and CDR2 SYGVKD. The CDR3 consists of 15 residues.